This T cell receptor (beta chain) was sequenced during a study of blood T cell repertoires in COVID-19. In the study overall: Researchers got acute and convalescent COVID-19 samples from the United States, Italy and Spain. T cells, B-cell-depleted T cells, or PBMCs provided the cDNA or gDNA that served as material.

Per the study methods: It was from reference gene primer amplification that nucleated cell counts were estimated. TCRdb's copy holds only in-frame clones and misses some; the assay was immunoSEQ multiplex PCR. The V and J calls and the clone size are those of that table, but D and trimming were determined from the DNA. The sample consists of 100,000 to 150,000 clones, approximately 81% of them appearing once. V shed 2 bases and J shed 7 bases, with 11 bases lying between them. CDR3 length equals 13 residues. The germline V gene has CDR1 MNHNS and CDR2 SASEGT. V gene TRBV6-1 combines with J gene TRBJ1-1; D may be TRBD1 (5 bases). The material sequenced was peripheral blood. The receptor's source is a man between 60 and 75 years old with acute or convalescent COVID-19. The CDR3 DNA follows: TGTGCCAGCAGTGAAAGACAGCCACATGAAGCTTTCTTT. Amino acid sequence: CASSERQPHEAFF.